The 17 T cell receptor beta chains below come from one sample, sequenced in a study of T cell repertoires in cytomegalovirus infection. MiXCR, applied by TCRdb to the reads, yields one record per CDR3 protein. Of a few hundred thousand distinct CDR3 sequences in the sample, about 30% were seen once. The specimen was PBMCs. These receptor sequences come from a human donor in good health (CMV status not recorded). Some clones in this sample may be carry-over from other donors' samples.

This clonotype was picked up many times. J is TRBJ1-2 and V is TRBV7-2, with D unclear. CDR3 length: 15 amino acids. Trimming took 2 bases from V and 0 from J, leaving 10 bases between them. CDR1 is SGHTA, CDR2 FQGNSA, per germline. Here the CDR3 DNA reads TGTGCCAGCAGCTTATTTACCGAAGCTAACTATGGCTACACCTTC. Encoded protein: CASSLFTEANYGYTF.

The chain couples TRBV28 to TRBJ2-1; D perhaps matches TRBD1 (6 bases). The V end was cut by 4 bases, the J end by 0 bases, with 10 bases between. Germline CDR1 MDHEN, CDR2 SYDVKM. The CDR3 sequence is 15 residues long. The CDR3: CASSSQGLSYNEQFF. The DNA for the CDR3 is TGTGCCAGCAGTTCCCAGGGGCTCTCCTACAATGAGCAGTTCTTC.

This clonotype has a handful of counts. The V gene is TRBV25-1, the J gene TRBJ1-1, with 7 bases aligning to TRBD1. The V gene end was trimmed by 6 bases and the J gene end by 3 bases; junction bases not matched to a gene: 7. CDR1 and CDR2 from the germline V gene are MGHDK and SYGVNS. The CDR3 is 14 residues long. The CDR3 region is CASREGQAYTEAFF. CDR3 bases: TGTGCCAGCAGAGAAGGACAGGCATACACTGAAGCTTTCTTT.

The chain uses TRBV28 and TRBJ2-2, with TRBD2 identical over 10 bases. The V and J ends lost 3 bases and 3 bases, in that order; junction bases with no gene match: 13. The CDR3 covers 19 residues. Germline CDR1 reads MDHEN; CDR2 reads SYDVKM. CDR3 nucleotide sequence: TGTGCCAGCAGTTTGGTTTCGAGCGGGAGGGCCAAGCACACCGGGGAGCTGTTTTTT. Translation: CASSLVSSGRAKHTGELFF.

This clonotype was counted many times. CDR3 nucleotide sequence: TGTGCCAGCAAAAAAGGGCCTATATCGGGAGAGCAGTACTTC. This gives the protein CASKKGPISGEQYF. This rearrangement joins TRBV7-2 to TRBJ2-7; D is perhaps TRBD2 (5 bases). V shed 7 bases and J shed 7 bases, with 20 bases lying between them. This CDR3 is 14 amino acids long. Germline CDR1 SGHTA, CDR2 FQGNSA.

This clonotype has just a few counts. The DNA of the CDR3 is TGTGCCAGTTTCGACAGACTCGAAGCTTTCTTT. Translating gives CASFDRLEAFF. This chain links TRBV28 with TRBJ1-1; perhaps TRBD1 as D (5 bases). The CDR3 has 11 amino acids. Looked up from germline, CDR1 is MDHEN and CDR2 is SYDVKM. The V and J ends lost 9 bases and 8 bases respectively, with 13 bases between them. The variable domain in full, with the rest retrieved from reference TRBV28 and TRBJ1-1, is DVKVTQSSRYLVKRTGEKVFLECVQDMDHENMFWYRQDPGLGLRLIYFSYDVKMKEKGDIPEGYSVSREKKERFSLILESASTNQTSMYLCASFDRLEAFFGQGTRLTVV.

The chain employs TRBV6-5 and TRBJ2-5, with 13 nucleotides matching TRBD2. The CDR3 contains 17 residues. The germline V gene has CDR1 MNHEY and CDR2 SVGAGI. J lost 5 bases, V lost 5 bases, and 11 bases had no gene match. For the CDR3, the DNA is TGTGCCAGCAGTCGGGGAACCGGGACTAGCGGGACTGAGACCCAGTACTTC. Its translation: CASSRGTGTSGTETQYF.

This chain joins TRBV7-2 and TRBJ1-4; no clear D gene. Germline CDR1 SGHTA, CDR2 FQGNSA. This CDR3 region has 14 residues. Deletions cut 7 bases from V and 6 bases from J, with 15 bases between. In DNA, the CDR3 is TGTGCCAGCACCAACAGCGGGCGGGATGAAAAACTGTTTTTT. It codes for CASTNSGRDEKLFF.

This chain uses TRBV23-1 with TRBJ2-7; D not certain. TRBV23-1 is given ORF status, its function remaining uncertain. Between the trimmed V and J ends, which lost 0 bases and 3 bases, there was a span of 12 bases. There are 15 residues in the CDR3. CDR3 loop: CASSQSWRPHYEQYV. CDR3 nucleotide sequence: TGCGCCAGCAGTCAATCGTGGCGACCGCACTACGAGCAGTACGTC.

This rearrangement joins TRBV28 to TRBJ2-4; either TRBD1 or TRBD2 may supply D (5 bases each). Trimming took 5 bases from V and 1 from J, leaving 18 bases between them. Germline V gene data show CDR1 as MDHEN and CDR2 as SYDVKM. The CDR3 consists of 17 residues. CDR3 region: CASSPPVGVGAKNIQYF. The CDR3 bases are TGTGCCAGCAGTCCTCCGGTGGGGGTGGGGGCCAAAAACATTCAGTACTTC.

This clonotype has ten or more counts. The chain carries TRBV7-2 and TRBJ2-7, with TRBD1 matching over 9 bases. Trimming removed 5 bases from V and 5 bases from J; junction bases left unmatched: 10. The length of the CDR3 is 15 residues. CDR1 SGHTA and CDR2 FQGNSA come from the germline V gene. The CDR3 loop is CASSTRQGGPNEQYF. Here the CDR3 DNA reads TGTGCCAGCAGCACCCGACAGGGGGGTCCGAACGAGCAGTACTTC.

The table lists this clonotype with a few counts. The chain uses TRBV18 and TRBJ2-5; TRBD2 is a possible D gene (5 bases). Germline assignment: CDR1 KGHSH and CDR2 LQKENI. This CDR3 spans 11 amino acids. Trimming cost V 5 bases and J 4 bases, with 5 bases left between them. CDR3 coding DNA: TGTGCCAGCTCAGGGAGAGAGACCCAGTACTTC. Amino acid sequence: CASSGRETQYF.

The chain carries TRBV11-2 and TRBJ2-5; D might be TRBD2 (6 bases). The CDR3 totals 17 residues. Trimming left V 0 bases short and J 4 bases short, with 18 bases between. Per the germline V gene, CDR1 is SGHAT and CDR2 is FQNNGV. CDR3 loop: CASSLDRERARAETQYF. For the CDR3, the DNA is TGTGCCAGCAGCTTAGATCGGGAGCGGGCGAGGGCAGAGACCCAGTACTTC.

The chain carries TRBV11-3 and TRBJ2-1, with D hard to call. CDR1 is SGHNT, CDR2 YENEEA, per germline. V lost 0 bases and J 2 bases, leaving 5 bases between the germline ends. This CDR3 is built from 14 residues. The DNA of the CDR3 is TGTGCCAGCAGCTTAGAGTCGACCTACAATGAGCAGTTCTTC. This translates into CASSLESTYNEQFF. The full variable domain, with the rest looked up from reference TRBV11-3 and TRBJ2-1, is EAGVVQSPRYKIIEKKQPVAFWCNPISGHNTLYWYLQNLGQGPELLIRYENEEAVDDSQLPKDRFSAERLKGVDSTLKIQPAELGDSAVYLCASSLESTYNEQFFGPGTRLTVL.

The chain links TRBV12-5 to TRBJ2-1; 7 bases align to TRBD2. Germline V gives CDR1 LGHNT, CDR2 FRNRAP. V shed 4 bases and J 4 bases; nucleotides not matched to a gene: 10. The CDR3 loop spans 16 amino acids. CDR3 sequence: CASGWTTAGAYNEQFF. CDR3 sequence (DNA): TGTGCTAGTGGTTGGACTACGGCGGGAGCTTACAATGAGCAGTTCTTC. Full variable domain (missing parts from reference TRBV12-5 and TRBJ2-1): DARVTQTPRHKVTEMGQEVTMRCQPILGHNTVFWYRQTMMQGLELLAYFRNRAPLDDSGMPKDRFSAEMPDATLATLKIQPSEPRDSAVYFCASGWTTAGAYNEQFFGPGTRLTVL.

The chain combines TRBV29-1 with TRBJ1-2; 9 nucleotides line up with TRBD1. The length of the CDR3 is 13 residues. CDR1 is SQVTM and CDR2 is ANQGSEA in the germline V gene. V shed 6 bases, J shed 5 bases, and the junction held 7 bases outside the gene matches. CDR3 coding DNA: TGCAGCGTCCGGGACAGGGCCCCTTATGGCTACACCTTC. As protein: CSVRDRAPYGYTF.

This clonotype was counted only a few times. The CDR3 here is CSASSGRAYEQFF. The CDR3 coding sequence is TGCAGTGCTAGTTCGGGGAGGGCCTATGAGCAGTTCTTC. This sequence joins TRBV20-1 and TRBJ2-1, with 7 bases that match TRBD2. Looked up from germline, CDR1 is DFQATT and CDR2 is SNEGSKA (reference sequence). CDR3 size: 13 residues. V was pared by 3 bases and J by 8 bases, with 7 bases of the junction left unmatched.